This T cell receptor (beta chain) was observed in a study of cytomegalovirus exposure and HLA in healthy donors. Study conclusions and caveats: In a later analysis, most CMV-associated TCR beta chains appeared HLA-restricted.

As for this clone: Its antigen is unknown.

Use of 60 Vbeta and 13 Jbeta primers characterized the PCR. Clones were read by immunoSEQ multiplex PCR, and TCRdb kept only the in-frame ones, dropping some. Of 250,000 or so clones detected, 80% to 85% appear once; the ten largest clones hold less than 8.5%. The length of the CDR3 is 18 residues. Germline trimming cut 7 bases from V and 1 base from J; bases unmatched to any gene: 17. CDR1 and CDR2 (germline): SGHNT, YYREEE (reference sequence). The source is a woman in her sixties in good health and CMV-seropositive. Sequencing was carried out using PBMCs. J is TRBJ2-7 and V is TRBV5-4; 10 nucleotides agree with TRBD2. Written as DNA, the CDR3 is TGTGCCAGCTCCCCCGGCGGGCTAGCGGGAGTCAGTTCCTACGAGCAGTACTTC. Translated, it gives CASSPGGLAGVSSYEQYF.